This record concerns one T cell receptor (beta chain) sequence. Its antigen is still unknown. The data are from a study of cytomegalovirus exposure and HLA in healthy donors. Overall study results and limits: Reportedly, fewer N-insertions than the approximately 700-donor mean appeared in an Asian-associated ancestry cluster in a later analysis. Later analysis associated a missense DCLRE1C variant with TCR beta V- and J-gene trimming.

The primer mix had 60 Vbeta and 13 Jbeta primers. Sequencing used immunoSEQ multiplex PCR; TCRdb keeps in-frame clones, though not all of them. Here the sample spans around 140,000 clones, over 65% being singletons. Per the germline V gene, CDR1 is MDHEN and CDR2 is SYDVKM. V lost 5 bases and J lost 3, with 27 bases in between. The CDR3 has 19 residues. This clonotype originated in a male donor in good health and CMV-seronegative. Sequenced input: PBMCs. The J gene is TRBJ2-3, the V gene TRBV28; TRBD1 is a possible D gene (6 bases). The chain's CDR3 is CASSIRTALEVGGTDTQYF. The DNA of the CDR3 is TGTGCCAGCAGTATTAGGACAGCGCTTGAAGTCGGTGGTACAGATACGCAGTATTTT.